Listed below are T cell receptor beta chains from one sample, sequenced in a study of blood T cell repertoires in COVID-19. The protocol was immunoSEQ multiplex PCR, while the TCRdb copy is restricted to in-frame clones and leaves out a portion. The table lists roughly 200,000 clones, 85% to 90% of them singletons. Material for sequencing was peripheral blood. Every receptor here comes from a man between 18 and 35 years old with active or convalescent COVID-19. The CDR3 runs from the conserved cysteine through the conserved F or W. The D gene is left open where the match is weak. Expanded clones are given a class, and other clones once, few, many or no size at all.

TRBV6-5	TRBJ2-2	few	TRBD1	CASRRTGMAGELFF	TGTGCCAGCAGGCGGACAGGGATGGCCGGGGAGCTGTTTTTT
TRBV18	TRBJ1-3	-	-	CASSPGTSGNTIYF	TGTGCCAGCTCACCAGGCACCTCTGGAAACACCATATATTTT
TRBV19	TRBJ1-2	-	-	CASSINQGNYGYTF	TGTGCCAGTAGTATTAATCAGGGTAACTATGGCTACACCTTC
TRBV19	TRBJ1-4	-	-	CASSLNDRLFEEKLFF	TGTGCCAGTAGTCTGAACGACAGGTTGTTTGAAGAAAAACTGTTTTTT
TRBV5-1	TRBJ1-1	-	-	CASSLAGGIGTEAFF	TGCGCCAGCAGCTTGGCCGGGGGAATAGGCACTGAAGCTTTCTTT
TRBV6-4	TRBJ1-5	-	-	CARGGRGNQPQHF	TGTGCCAGAGGGGGAAGGGGCAATCAGCCCCAGCATTTT
TRBV6-2/TRBV6-3	TRBJ1-5	-	-	CASSYGQGGQPQHF	TGTGCCAGCAGTTACGGGCAAGGGGGTCAGCCCCAGCATTTT
TRBV7-2	TRBJ2-7	-	TRBD2	CASSSGGPSPGYEQYF	TGTGCCAGCAGTTCGGGAGGGCCCTCACCGGGGTACGAGCAGTACTTC
TRBV11-2	TRBJ1-2	-	-	CASSRTTTVRDGYTF	TGTGCCAGCAGTAGAACAACCACGGTCCGGGATGGCTACACCTTC
TRBV7-8	TRBJ1-5	-	-	CASSLSAIGGNQPQHF	TGTGCCAGCAGCCTCTCCGCCATAGGGGGAAATCAGCCCCAGCATTTT
TRBV29-1	TRBJ2-1	few	TRBD1	CSLRAGGLNEQFF	TGCAGCCTAAGGGCAGGGGGCTTGAATGAGCAGTTCTTC